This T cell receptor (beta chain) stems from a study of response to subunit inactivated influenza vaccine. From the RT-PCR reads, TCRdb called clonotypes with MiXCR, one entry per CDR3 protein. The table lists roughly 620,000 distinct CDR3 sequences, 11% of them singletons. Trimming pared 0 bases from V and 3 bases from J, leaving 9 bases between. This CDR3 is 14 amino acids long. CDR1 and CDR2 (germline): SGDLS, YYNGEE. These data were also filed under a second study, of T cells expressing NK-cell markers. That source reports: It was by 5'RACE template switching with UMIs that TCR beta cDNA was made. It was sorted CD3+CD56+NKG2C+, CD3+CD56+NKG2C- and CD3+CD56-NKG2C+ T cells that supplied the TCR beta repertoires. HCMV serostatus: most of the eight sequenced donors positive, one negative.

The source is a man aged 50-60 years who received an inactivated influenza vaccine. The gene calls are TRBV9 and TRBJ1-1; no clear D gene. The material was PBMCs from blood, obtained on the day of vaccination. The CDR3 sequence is CASSVVYRDTEAFF. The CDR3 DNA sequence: TGTGCCAGCAGCGTAGTTTACCGTGACACTGAAGCTTTCTTT. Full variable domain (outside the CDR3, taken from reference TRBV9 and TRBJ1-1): DSGVTQTPKHLITATGQRVTLRCSPRSGDLSVYWYQQSLDQGLQFLIQYYNGEERAKGNILERFSAQQFPDLHSELNLSSLELGDSALYFCASSVVYRDTEAFFGQGTRLTVV.